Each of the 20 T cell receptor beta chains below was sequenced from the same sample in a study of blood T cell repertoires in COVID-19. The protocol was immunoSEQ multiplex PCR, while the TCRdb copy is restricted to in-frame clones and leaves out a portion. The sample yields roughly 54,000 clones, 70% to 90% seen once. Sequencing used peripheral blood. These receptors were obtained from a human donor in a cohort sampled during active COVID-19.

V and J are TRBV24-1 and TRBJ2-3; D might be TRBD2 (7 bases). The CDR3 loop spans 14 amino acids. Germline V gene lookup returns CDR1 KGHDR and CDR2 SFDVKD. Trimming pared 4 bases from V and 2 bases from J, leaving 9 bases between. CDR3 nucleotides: TGTGCCACCAGTGAGGGGGGGCCCACAGATACGCAGTATTTT. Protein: CATSEGGPTDTQYF.

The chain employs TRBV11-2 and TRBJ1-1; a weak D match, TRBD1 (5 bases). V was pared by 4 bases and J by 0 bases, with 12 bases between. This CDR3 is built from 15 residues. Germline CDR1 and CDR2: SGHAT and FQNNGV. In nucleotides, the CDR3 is TGTGCCAGCAGCTATGACAGCGCCATGAACACTGAAGCTTTCTTT. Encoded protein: CASSYDSAMNTEAFF.

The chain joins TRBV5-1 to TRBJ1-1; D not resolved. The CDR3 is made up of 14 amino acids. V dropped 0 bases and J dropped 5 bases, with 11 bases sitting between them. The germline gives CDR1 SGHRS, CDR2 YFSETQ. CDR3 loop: CASSLENEWTEAFF. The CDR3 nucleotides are TGCGCCAGCAGCTTGGAGAATGAGTGGACTGAAGCTTTCTTT.

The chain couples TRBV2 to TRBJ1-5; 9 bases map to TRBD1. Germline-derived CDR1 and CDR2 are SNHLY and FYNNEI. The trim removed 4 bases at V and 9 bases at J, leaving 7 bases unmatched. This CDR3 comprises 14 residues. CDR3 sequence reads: CASSGGQGRGPQHF. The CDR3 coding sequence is TGTGCCAGCAGTGGGGGACAGGGCCGTGGGCCCCAGCATTTT. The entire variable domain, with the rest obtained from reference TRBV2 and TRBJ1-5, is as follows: EPEVTQTPSHQVTQMGQEVILRCVPISNHLYFYWYRQILGQKVEFLVSFYNNEISEKSEIFDDQFSVERPDGSNFTLKIRSTKLEDSAMYFCASSGGQGRGPQHFGDGTRLSIL.

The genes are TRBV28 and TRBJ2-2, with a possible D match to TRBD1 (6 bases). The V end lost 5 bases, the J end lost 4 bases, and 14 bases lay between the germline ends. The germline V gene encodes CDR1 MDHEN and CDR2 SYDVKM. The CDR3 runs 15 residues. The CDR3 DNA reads TGTGCCAGCAGTGACCCAGGGGTCGGCACCGGGGAGCTGTTTTTT. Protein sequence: CASSDPGVGTGELFF.

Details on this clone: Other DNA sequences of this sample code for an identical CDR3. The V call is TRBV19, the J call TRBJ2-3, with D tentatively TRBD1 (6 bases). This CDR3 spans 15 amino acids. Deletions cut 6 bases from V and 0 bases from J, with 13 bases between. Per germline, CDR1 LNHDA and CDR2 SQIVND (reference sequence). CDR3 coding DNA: TGTGCCAGTAGGTTGACAGGCCCAAGCACAGATACGCAGTATTTT. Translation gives CASRLTGPSTDTQYF.

The CDR3 sequence: CASRGRGASNTGELFF. The CDR3 region has the DNA TGTGCCAGCAGGGGTCGGGGGGCTTCGAACACCGGGGAGCTGTTTTTT. J is TRBJ2-2 and V is TRBV27; a weak D match, TRBD2 (7 bases). V was shortened by 6 bases and J by 0 bases, with 14 bases between the two germline ends. This CDR3 is 16 amino acids long. Germline V gene data show CDR1 as MNHEY and CDR2 as SMNVEV (reference sequence).

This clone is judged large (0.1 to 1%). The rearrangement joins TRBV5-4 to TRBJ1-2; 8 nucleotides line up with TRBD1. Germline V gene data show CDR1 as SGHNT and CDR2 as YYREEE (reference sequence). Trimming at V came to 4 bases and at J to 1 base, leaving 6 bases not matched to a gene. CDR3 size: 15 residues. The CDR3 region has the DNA TGTGCCAGCAGCGCCAGAGGACAGGGTAACTATGGCTACACCTTC. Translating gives CASSARGQGNYGYTF. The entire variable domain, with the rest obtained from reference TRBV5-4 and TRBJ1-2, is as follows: ETGVTQSPTHLIKTRGQQVTLRCSSQSGHNTVSWYQQALGQGPQFIFQYYREEENGRGNFPPRFSGLQFPNYSSELNVNALELDDSALYLCASSARGQGNYGYTFGSGTRLTVV.

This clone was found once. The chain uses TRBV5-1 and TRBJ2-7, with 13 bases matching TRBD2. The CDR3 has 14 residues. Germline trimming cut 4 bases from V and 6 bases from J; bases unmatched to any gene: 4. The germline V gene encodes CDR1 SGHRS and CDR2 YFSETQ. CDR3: CASSPGTSGAEQYF. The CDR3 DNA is TGCGCCAGCAGCCCAGGGACTAGCGGGGCCGAGCAGTACTTC.

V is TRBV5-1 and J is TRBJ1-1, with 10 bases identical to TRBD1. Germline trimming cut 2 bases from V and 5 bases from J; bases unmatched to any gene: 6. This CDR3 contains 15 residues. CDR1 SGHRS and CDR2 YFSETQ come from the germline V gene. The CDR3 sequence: CASSLFGQGGTEAFF. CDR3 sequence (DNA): TGCGCCAGCAGCTTATTCGGACAGGGGGGGACTGAAGCTTTCTTT. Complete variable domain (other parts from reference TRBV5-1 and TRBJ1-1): KAGVTQTPRYLIKTRGQQVTLSCSPISGHRSVSWYQQTPGQGLQFLFEYFSETQRNKGNFPGRFSGRQFSNSRSEMNVSTLELGDSALYLCASSLFGQGGTEAFFGQGTRLTVV.

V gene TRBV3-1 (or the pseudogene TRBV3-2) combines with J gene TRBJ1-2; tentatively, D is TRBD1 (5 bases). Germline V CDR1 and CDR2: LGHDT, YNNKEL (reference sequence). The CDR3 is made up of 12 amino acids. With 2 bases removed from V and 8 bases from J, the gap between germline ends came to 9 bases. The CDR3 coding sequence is TGTGCCAGCAGCCAAACACAGGTGGGCTACACCTTC. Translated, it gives CASSQTQVGYTF.

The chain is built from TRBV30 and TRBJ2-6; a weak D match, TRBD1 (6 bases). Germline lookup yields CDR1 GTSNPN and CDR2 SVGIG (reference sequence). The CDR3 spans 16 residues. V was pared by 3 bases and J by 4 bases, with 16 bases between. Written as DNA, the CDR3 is TGTGCCTGGAGGGACTCTACAGGGTGGGGGGCCAACGTCCTGACTTTC. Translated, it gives CAWRDSTGWGANVLTF.

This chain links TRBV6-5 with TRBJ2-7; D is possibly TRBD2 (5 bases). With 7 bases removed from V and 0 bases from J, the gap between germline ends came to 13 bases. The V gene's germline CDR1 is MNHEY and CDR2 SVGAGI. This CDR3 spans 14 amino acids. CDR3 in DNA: TGTGCCAGCACCCTACGGACTCTCTCCTACGAGCAGTACTTC. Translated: CASTLRTLSYEQYF.

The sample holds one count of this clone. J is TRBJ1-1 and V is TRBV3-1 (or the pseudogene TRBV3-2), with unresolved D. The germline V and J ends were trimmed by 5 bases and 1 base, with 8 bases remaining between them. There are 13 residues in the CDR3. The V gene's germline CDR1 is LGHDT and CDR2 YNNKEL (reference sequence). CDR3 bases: TGTGCCAGCAGCTTCAGAAGGAACACTGAAGCTTTCTTT. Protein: CASSFRRNTEAFF.

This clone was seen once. CDR3 in amino acids: CASSEYGGVQETQYF. In nucleotides, the CDR3 is TGTGCCAGCAGTGAATATGGCGGGGTCCAAGAGACCCAGTACTTC. This chain connects TRBV25-1 to TRBJ2-5, with a tentative D call TRBD2 (6 bases). The V and J ends lost 0 bases and 1 base respectively, with 9 bases between them. This CDR3 has 15 residues. Per germline, CDR1 MGHDK and CDR2 SYGVNS.

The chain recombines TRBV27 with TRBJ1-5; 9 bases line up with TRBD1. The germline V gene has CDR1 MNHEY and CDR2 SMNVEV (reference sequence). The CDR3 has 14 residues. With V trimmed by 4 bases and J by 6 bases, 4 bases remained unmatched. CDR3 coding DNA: TGTGCCAGCAGTTCAACAGGGGGCCGTCAGCCCCAGCATTTT. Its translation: CASSSTGGRQPQHF.

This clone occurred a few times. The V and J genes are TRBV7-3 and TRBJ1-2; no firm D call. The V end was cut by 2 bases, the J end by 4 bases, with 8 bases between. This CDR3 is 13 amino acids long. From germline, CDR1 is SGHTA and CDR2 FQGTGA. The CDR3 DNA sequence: TGTGCCAGCAGCTTAGGAGTCGGCTATGGCTACACCTTC. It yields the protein CASSLGVGYGYTF. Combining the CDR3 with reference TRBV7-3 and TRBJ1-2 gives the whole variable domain GAGVSQTPSNKVTEKGKYVELRCDPISGHTALYWYRQSLGQGPEFLIYFQGTGAADDSGLPNDRFFAVRPEGSVSTLKIQRTERGDSAVYLCASSLGVGYGYTFGSGTRLTVV.

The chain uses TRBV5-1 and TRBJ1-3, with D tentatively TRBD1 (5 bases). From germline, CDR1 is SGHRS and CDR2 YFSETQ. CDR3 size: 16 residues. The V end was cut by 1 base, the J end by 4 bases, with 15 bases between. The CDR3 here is CASSLRGPDYGNTIYF. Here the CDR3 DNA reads TGCGCCAGCAGCTTGAGGGGTCCGGATTACGGAAACACCATATATTTT.

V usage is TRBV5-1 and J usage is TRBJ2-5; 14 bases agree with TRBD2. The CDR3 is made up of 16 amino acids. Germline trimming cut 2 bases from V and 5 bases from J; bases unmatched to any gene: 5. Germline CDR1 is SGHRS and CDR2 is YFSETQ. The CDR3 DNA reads TGCGCCAGCAGCTTCGGGACTAGCGGGAGTAGGGAGACCCAGTACTTC. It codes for CASSFGTSGSRETQYF.

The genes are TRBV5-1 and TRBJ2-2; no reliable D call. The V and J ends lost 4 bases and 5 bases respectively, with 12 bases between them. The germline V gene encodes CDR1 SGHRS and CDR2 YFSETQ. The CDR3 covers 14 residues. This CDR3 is CASSRLEETGELFF. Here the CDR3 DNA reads TGCGCCAGCAGCCGATTAGAGGAGACCGGGGAGCTGTTTTTT.